This T cell receptor (beta chain) was sequenced in a study of blood T cell repertoires in COVID-19. TCRdb's copy holds only in-frame clones and misses some; the assay was immunoSEQ multiplex PCR. This table holds a few hundred thousand clones, over 75% found once. Trimming cost V 4 bases and J 7 bases; bases outside gene matches: 10. Germline V gives CDR1 MDHEN, CDR2 SYDVKM. This CDR3 region has 16 residues. This clone is medium-sized within its sample. Material for sequencing was PBMCs or T cells enriched from blood (not recorded which). The rearrangement joins TRBV28 to TRBJ1-6; 7 nucleotides agree with TRBD1. The receptor was derived from a woman in her twenties or thirties who had recovered from COVID-19. CDR3 in amino acids: CASSSVAGGRNSPLHF. Here the CDR3 DNA reads TGTGCCAGCAGTTCGGTGGCAGGGGGTCGGAATTCACCCCTCCACTTT.